The source of this T cell receptor (beta chain) is a study of cytomegalovirus exposure and HLA in healthy donors. The study, taken as a whole, reports: A further, later analysis showed that HLA-associated TCR beta chains (compared with equally common others) were more clonally expanded.

It was with 60 Vbeta and 13 Jbeta primers that the PCR ran. Under the authors' procedure: Roughly 80 million unique TCR beta chains, about 11 million of them shared, were counted by a later analysis. The method was immunoSEQ multiplex PCR; TCRdb's version includes in-frame clones alone and lacks a portion of them. The DNA gave D and trimming, while V, J and clone size come from that table. The table lists about 130,000 clones, roughly four fifths of them singletons. The donors were healthy bone marrow donors. Notes on this clone: What it recognizes is unknown.

The sequencing input was PBMCs. This clonotype was obtained from a male donor in good health and CMV-seropositive.

The CDR3 reads CASSYWESSYNEQFF. In nucleotides, the CDR3 is TGTGCCAGCAGTTACTGGGAGAGCTCCTACAATGAGCAGTTCTTC. This sequence joins TRBV6-5 and TRBJ2-1; the D gene is possibly TRBD2 (5 bases). From germline, CDR1 is MNHEY and CDR2 SVGAGI. The ends were cut back, 1 base at V and 0 bases at J, with 7 bases in the middle. CDR3 length: 15 residues.